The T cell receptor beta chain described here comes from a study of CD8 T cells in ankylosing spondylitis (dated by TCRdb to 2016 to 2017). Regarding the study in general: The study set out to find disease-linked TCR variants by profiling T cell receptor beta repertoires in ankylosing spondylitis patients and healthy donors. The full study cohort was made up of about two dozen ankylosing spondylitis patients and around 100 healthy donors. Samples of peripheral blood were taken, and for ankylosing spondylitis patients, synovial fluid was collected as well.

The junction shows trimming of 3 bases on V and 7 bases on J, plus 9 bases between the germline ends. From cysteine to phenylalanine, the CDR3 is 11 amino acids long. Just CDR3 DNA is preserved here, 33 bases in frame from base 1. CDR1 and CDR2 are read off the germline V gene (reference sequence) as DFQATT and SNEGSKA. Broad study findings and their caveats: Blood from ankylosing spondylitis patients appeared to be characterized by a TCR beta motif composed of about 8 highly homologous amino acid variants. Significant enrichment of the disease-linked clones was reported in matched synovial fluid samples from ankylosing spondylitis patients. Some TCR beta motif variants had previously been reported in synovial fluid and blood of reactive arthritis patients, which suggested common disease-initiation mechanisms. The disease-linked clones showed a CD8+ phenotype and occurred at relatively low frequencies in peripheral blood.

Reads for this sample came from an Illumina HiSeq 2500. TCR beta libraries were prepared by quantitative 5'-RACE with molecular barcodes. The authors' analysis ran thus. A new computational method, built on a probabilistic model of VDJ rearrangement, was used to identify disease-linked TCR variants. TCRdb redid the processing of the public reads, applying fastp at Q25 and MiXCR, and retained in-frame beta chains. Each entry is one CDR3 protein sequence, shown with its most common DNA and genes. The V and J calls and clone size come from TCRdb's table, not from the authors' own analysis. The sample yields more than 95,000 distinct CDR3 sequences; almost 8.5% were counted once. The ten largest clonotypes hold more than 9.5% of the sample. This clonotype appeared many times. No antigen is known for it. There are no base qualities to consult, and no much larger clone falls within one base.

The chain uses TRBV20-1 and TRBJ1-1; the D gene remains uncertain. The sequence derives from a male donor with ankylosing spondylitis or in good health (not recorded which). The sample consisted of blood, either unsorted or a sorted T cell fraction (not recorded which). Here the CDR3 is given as CSARNQFEAFF. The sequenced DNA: TGCAGTGCTAGGAATCAGTTTGAAGCTTTCTTT.